The present T cell receptor (beta chain) was sequenced within a study of T cell repertoires in cytomegalovirus infection. Study at large: Recently identified HLA-C-restricted and well-studied HLA-B-restricted CMV epitopes were used. Indications of both CMV infection and matching HLA type were provided by public TCR beta signatures. The study's findings and limits: The ex vivo response was dominated by HLA-C-restricted CMV-specific TCR beta clonotypes.

Per germline, CDR1 LNHDA and CDR2 SQIVND (reference sequence). The CDR3 contains 14 residues. Trimming pared 3 bases from V and 9 bases from J, leaving 15 bases between. TCRdb independently ran MiXCR on the reads; one entry per CDR3 protein. The sample shows roughly 500,000 distinct CDR3 sequences, around 35% of them seen only once. A remark on this clonotype: Its specificity is not known.

This receptor was obtained from a human donor in good health (CMV status not recorded). Some clones in this sample may be carry-over from other donors' samples. Material: cultured PBMCs, obtained from culture after CMV antigen stimulation. This chain connects TRBV19 to TRBJ2-1, with a tentative D call TRBD1 (6 bases). The CDR3 region has the DNA TGTGCCAGTAGTATGACAGGAGGCCGGCGTGAGCAGTTCTTC. Translating it yields CASSMTGGRREQFF.